Shown below are 28 T cell receptor beta chains from a single sample sequenced in a study of cytomegalovirus exposure and HLA in healthy donors. PCR primers comprised 60 Vbeta and 13 Jbeta primers. The method was immunoSEQ multiplex PCR; TCRdb's version includes in-frame clones alone and lacks a portion of them. The sample has around 94,000 clones, around 63% seen once; the top ten hold over 4%. The specimen was PBMCs. The receptors stem from a human donor in good health.

This chain connects TRBV6-1 to TRBJ1-3, with D unclear. The CDR3 covers 13 residues. CDR1 MNHNS and CDR2 SASEGT come from the germline V gene. The ends were cut back, 2 bases at V and 4 bases at J, with 6 bases in the middle. In DNA, the CDR3 is TGTGCCAGCAGTGAAAGCAGGGGAAACACCATATATTTT. This encodes CASSESRGNTIYF.

J is TRBJ2-3 and V is TRBV6-6; no reliable D call. From germline, CDR1 is MNHNY and CDR2 SVGAGI (reference sequence). CDR3 length: 13 residues. V dropped 5 bases and J dropped 1 base, with 7 bases sitting between them. In nucleotides, the CDR3 is TGTGCCAGCAGTCCGGGTCGCACAGATACGCAGTATTTT. Its translation: CASSPGRTDTQYF.

The CDR3 region has the DNA TGTGCCAGCAGCTTACCCCCGGTAGCGGGGGGAAATGAGCAGTTCTTC. This encodes CASSLPPVAGGNEQFF. The chain joins TRBV13 to TRBJ2-1; 10 nucleotides match TRBD2. Germline trimming cut 2 bases from V and 7 bases from J; bases unmatched to any gene: 8. This CDR3 comprises 16 residues. The germline gives CDR1 PRHDT, CDR2 FYEKMQ (reference sequence).

The chain recombines TRBV6-1 with TRBJ1-6, with D possibly being TRBD1 (5 bases). V gave up 4 bases and J gave up 0 bases, with 10 bases separating them. The CDR3 contains 16 residues. CDR1 MNHNS and CDR2 SASEGT come from the germline V gene. CDR3 sequence (DNA): TGTGCCAGCAGTGTAGCAGGGAGCTCCTATAATTCACCCCTCCACTTT. This encodes CASSVAGSSYNSPLHF.

The table lists this clone with a count of one. The CDR3 DNA reads TGTGCCAGCTCATCCAGAAATGAGCAGTTCTTC. The encoded protein is CASSSRNEQFF. This chain uses TRBV18 with TRBJ2-1; D is unresolved. Germline V CDR1 and CDR2: KGHSH, LQKENI. Trimming removed 5 bases at V and 7 bases at J, with 6 bases between. The length of the CDR3 is 11 residues.

The chain is built from TRBV7-8 and TRBJ2-1; the match to TRBD2 covers 12 bases. CDR1 and CDR2 (germline): SGHVS, FQNEAQ. The CDR3 runs 17 residues. V dropped 1 base and J dropped 12; count of bases not matched to a gene: 13. CDR3 in DNA: TGTGCCAGCAGCTTAGACGGTCGGACTAGCGGGATGGTGGGGCAGTTCTTC. Translated, it gives CASSLDGRTSGMVGQFF.

The chain uses TRBV27 and TRBJ2-1; 11 bases line up with TRBD1. The CDR3 has 16 residues. The germline V gene has CDR1 MNHEY and CDR2 SMNVEV (reference sequence). Trimming at V came to 5 bases and at J to 3 bases, leaving 6 bases not matched to a gene. CDR3 nucleotide sequence: TGTGCCAGCAGTGACCGGGACAGGGGGTACTACAATGAGCAGTTCTTC. This codes for CASSDRDRGYYNEQFF.

This clone was found a few times. The rearrangement uses TRBV6-1 and TRBJ2-5, with 8 bases that match TRBD1. From germline, CDR1 is MNHNS and CDR2 SASEGT. This CDR3 has 13 residues. V shed 6 bases, J shed 5 bases, and the junction held 5 bases outside the gene matches. For the CDR3, the DNA is TGTGCCAGCAGGCAGGGGGCGCGGGAGACCCAGTACTTC. Translating gives CASRQGARETQYF.

The chain couples TRBV27 to TRBJ2-5, with TRBD1 as a possible D gene (6 bases). Germline CDR1 MNHEY, CDR2 SMNVEV (reference sequence). With 4 bases removed from V and 3 bases from J, the gap between germline ends came to 9 bases. This CDR3 region has 13 residues. CDR3 amino acids: CASSSGQEETQYF. CDR3 nucleotides: TGTGCCAGCAGTTCGGGACAAGAAGAGACCCAGTACTTC.

The V and J genes are TRBV19 and TRBJ2-5; 10 bases line up with TRBD2. Losses at the gene ends were 6 bases for V and 7 bases for J; bases not matched to a gene: 23. This CDR3 contains 19 residues. Per the germline V gene, CDR1 is LNHDA and CDR2 is SQIVND (reference sequence). This CDR3 reads CASRQPRTASGGREGTQYF. CDR3 nucleotide sequence: TGTGCCAGTAGACAACCCCGTACAGCTAGCGGGGGAAGAGAGGGGACCCAGTACTTC. The full variable domain, with the rest looked up from reference TRBV19 and TRBJ2-5, is DGGITQSPKYLFRKEGQNVTLSCEQNLNHDAMYWYRQDPGQGLRLIYYSQIVNDFQKGDIAEGYSVSREKKESFPLTVTSAQKNPTAFYLCASRQPRTASGGREGTQYFGPGTRLLVL.

This clone appeared a few times. J is TRBJ1-6 and V is TRBV30, with 9 nucleotides matching TRBD1. J gave up 9 bases and V 5 bases, and 8 bases lay outside the gene matches. Germline loops: CDR1 GTSNPN, CDR2 SVGIG (reference sequence). This CDR3 contains 14 residues. CDR3 region: CAWHPGQGSSPLHF. The CDR3, as DNA: TGTGCCTGGCACCCGGGACAGGGCAGTTCACCCCTCCACTTT.

The gene calls are TRBV6-1 and TRBJ1-5, with 9 bases fitting TRBD1. After removal of 8 bases from V and 6 bases from J, the junction contained 5 bases not matched to a gene. The CDR3 runs to 13 residues. Looked up from germline, CDR1 is MNHNS and CDR2 is SASEGT. The chain's CDR3 is CASGTGRAQPQHF. The CDR3 coding sequence is TGTGCCAGCGGGACAGGGAGGGCTCAGCCCCAGCATTTT.

The V gene is TRBV18, the J gene TRBJ2-1, with 13 bases lining up with TRBD2. Germline V gives CDR1 KGHSH, CDR2 LQKENI. V lost 2 bases and J lost 10; bases outside the gene matches: 11. This CDR3 is 17 amino acids long. The DNA of the CDR3 is TGTGCCAGCTCACCAGGGACTAGCGGGGCCACAGGGGGCGAGCAGTTCTTC. Protein sequence: CASSPGTSGATGGEQFF.

This clone appeared a few times. CDR3 region: CASGTKKLFF. The CDR3 DNA is TGTGCCAGCGGCACTAAAAAACTGTTTTTT. This chain links TRBV2 with TRBJ1-4, with unresolved D. The CDR3 totals 10 residues. V shed 8 bases and J shed 9 bases, with 7 bases lying between them. Looked up from germline, CDR1 is SNHLY and CDR2 is FYNNEI.

This clone was counted between two and nine times. V and J are TRBV7-6 and TRBJ1-1; no clear D gene. Germline CDR1 SGHVS, CDR2 FNYEAQ. The CDR3 has 14 residues. The V and J ends lost 1 base and 0 bases respectively, with 6 bases between them. CDR3: CASSLGAVNTEAFF. The CDR3 bases are TGTGCCAGCAGCTTAGGGGCAGTGAACACTGAAGCTTTCTTT.

V gene TRBV5-1 combines with J gene TRBJ1-2, with D uncertain. Germline CDR1 SGHRS, CDR2 YFSETQ. V was pared by 0 bases and J by 3 bases, with 6 bases between. The CDR3 runs 13 residues. The DNA of the CDR3 is TGCGCCAGCAGCTTGGCGCAGGACTATGGCTACACCTTC. It encodes CASSLAQDYGYTF.

In this sample, this clone turned up a few times. The chain uses TRBV28 and TRBJ2-7; a possible D gene is TRBD2 (5 bases). The CDR3 covers 12 residues. Trimming took off 2 bases at V and 3 bases at J, with 5 bases between the two ends. Germline V CDR1 and CDR2: MDHEN, SYDVKM. The CDR3 is CASSLEGYEQYF. CDR3 DNA sequence: TGTGCCAGCAGTTTAGAGGGCTACGAGCAGTACTTC.

This chain links TRBV14 with TRBJ1-2, with D tentatively TRBD1 (5 bases). The CDR3 contains 14 residues. V gave up 3 bases and J gave up 4 bases, with 12 bases separating them. Germline V CDR1 and CDR2: SGHDN, FVKESK. CDR3 DNA: TGTGCCAGCAGCCATCAGGGCTGGGGCTATGGCTACACCTTC. Amino acid sequence: CASSHQGWGYGYTF.

This clone was seen only once. This rearrangement joins TRBV19 to TRBJ1-5; D not resolved. The CDR3 sequence is 16 residues long. The germline V gene encodes CDR1 LNHDA and CDR2 SQIVND (reference sequence). Between the trimmed V and J ends, which lost 5 bases and 3 bases, there was a span of 17 bases. CDR3 coding DNA: TGTGCCAGTAGTCCCTCACGGGTAACCATCAATCAGCCCCAGCATTTT. Protein sequence: CASSPSRVTINQPQHF.

This clone was detected only a few times. V gene TRBV5-1 combines with J gene TRBJ2-2, with D possibly being TRBD1 (5 bases). Trimming took off 6 bases at V and 2 bases at J, with 14 bases between the two ends. Germline V CDR1 and CDR2: SGHRS, YFSETQ. The CDR3 sequence is 15 residues long. The CDR3 loop reads CASTRVKGNTGELFF. In DNA form, the CDR3 reads TGCGCCAGCACCAGGGTGAAAGGAAACACCGGGGAGCTGTTTTTT.

The chain couples TRBV28 to TRBJ1-1; TRBD1 might be the D (6 bases). Trimming cost V 6 bases and J 6 bases, with 14 bases left between them. The CDR3 contains 13 residues. Looked up from germline, CDR1 is MDHEN and CDR2 is SYDVKM. The CDR3 sequence: CASRPQGPPEAFF. CDR3 DNA: TGTGCCAGCAGACCACAGGGACCGCCTGAAGCTTTCTTT.

The CDR3 DNA sequence: TGTGCCAGCAGACAGGGGAGTGGGGAGCTGTTTTTT. Residues: CASRQGSGELFF. This sequence joins TRBV28 and TRBJ2-2; 7 nucleotides match TRBD1. The V and J ends lost 6 bases and 8 bases, in that order; junction bases with no gene match: 3. CDR1 and CDR2 (germline): MDHEN, SYDVKM. The CDR3 has 12 amino acids.

The chain uses TRBV6-5 and TRBJ1-2, with 9 bases lining up with TRBD1. This CDR3 has 15 amino acids. The junction had 14 bases not matched to a gene; V was cut back by 7 bases and J by 8 bases. Germline V gives CDR1 MNHEY, CDR2 SVGAGI. The CDR3 DNA reads TGTGCCAGCACCGACCCGGGACAGGGTCCTCACGGCTACACCTTC. Residues: CASTDPGQGPHGYTF.

This clone appeared a few times. The J gene is TRBJ2-7, the V gene TRBV30; the match to TRBD2 covers 10 bases. This CDR3 spans 14 amino acids. Trimming at V came to 1 base and at J to 7 bases, leaving 7 bases not matched to a gene. Germline V gives CDR1 GTSNPN, CDR2 SVGIG (reference sequence). The DNA of the CDR3 is TGTGCCTGGAGTGGTAGCGGGAGGAATGGGGAGCAGTACTTC. This gives the protein CAWSGSGRNGEQYF.

This clone was counted a few times. The chain recombines TRBV6-6 with TRBJ2-3; D is perhaps TRBD2 (5 bases). This CDR3 has 16 amino acids. The germline CDR1 and CDR2 sequences are MNHNY and SVGAGI (reference sequence). Trimming stripped 2 bases from V and 0 bases from J, with 12 bases between. Here the CDR3 DNA reads TGTGCCAGCAGTTACGGTGGGAGTTCTAGCACAGATACGCAGTATTTT. It is translated as CASSYGGSSSTDTQYF.

The rearrangement joins TRBV30 to TRBJ1-5; 9 positions agree with TRBD1. V lost 3 bases and J lost 4; bases outside the gene matches: 10. CDR1 and CDR2 (germline): GTSNPN, SVGIG (reference sequence). This CDR3 has 16 amino acids. This CDR3 is CAWRRRGQGVNQPQHF. In DNA form, the CDR3 reads TGTGCCTGGAGGCGTAGGGGACAGGGAGTGAATCAGCCCCAGCATTTT.

Comments on this clone: One end of the junction fails to match germline, which may point to a read error. The chain recombines TRBV15 with TRBJ2-6; tentative D call: TRBD1 (5 bases). The length of the CDR3 is 16 residues. Germline CDR1 is LNHNV and CDR2 is YYDKDF (reference sequence). The CDR3 spells CATSRPQNSGANVPTF. In nucleotides, the CDR3 is TGTGCCACCAGCAGGCCACAGAACTCTGGGGCCAACGTCCCGACTTTC.

The rearrangement uses TRBV19 and TRBJ1-5, with 10 bases fitting TRBD1. Germline V gives CDR1 LNHDA, CDR2 SQIVND (reference sequence). This CDR3 contains 17 residues. V dropped 10 bases and J dropped 0; count of bases not matched to a gene: 12. The CDR3 bases are TGTGCCACCACCAAGGGGACAGGGGCCTATAGCAATCAGCCCCAGCATTTT. Residues: CATTKGTGAYSNQPQHF.